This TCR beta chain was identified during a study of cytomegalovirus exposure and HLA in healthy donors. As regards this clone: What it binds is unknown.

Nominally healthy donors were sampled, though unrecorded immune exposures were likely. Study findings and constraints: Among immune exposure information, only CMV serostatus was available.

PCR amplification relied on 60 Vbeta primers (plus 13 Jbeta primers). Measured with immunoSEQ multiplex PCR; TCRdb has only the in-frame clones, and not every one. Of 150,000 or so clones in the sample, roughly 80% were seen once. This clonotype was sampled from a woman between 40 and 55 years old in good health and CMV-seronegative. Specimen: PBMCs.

The chain's CDR3 is CASSLGQGMGTQYF. The CDR3 nucleotides are TGTGCCAGCAGCCTCGGACAGGGGATGGGTACGCAGTATTTT. The chain couples TRBV7-3 to TRBJ2-3; 9 nucleotides align to TRBD1. There are 14 residues in the CDR3. Germline V gene data show CDR1 as SGHTA and CDR2 as FQGTGA. Trimming at V came to 5 bases and at J to 8 bases, leaving 8 bases not matched to a gene.